The TCR beta chain under discussion was sequenced for a study of shared clonotypes between healthy human individuals. Findings and caveats of the study: Of the naive CD4 clonotypes, approximately 5% were shared across a handful of donors.

In the study's own analysis: Filtering of immunoSEQ junctional sequences could not match full-length read filtering. Measured with immunoSEQ multiplex PCR; TCRdb has only the in-frame clones, and not every one. V and J calls and clone size follow that table, whereas D and trimming were derived from the DNA. This table holds about 1.5 million clones, 98% found once. This clone has just one count. Its matching antigen is unknown. This CDR3 is 17 amino acids long. V was cut by 0 bases and J by 6 bases, with 20 bases left in between. The germline CDR1 and CDR2 sequences are MDHEN and SYDVKM. The V call is TRBV28, the J call TRBJ1-2, with D unresolved. The sequence came from a young man in good health. Sequenced sample: naive CD4+ T cells sorted from blood. Subset indicated: CD45RA+ positively selected. The CDR3 DNA is TGTGCCAGCAGTTTATGGTTAGCTCTCCGTAAAGCTAATGGCTACACCTTC. Protein product: CASSLWLALRKANGYTF.